These T cell receptor beta chains were read from a single sample in a study of T cell repertoires in cytomegalovirus infection. Antigens for these TCRs are unknown. MiXCR was run by TCRdb on the reads, yielding one entry per CDR3 protein. Of hundreds of thousands of distinct CDR3 sequences listed, about 44% are singletons. The source was cultured PBMCs, collected from culture after CMV antigen stimulation. The receptors originated from a human donor in good health (CMV status not recorded). Some clones in this sample may be carry-over from other donors' samples. Each CDR3 is given without its conserved first and last residue. Each record gives: J gene, V gene, CDR3 protein.

J: TRBJ1-4; V: TRBV20-1; CDR3: SARSRPGSEKLF
J: TRBJ2-7; V: TRBV11-2; CDR3: ASSLELAGVQY
J: TRBJ2-5; V: TRBV11-2; CDR3: ASSLDRTSSGTQY
J: TRBJ1-4; V: TRBV4-1; CDR3: ASSTLKGSNEKLF
J: TRBJ2-2; V: TRBV6-2/TRBV6-3; CDR3: ASSYGLADNTGELF
J: TRBJ2-1; V: TRBV15; CDR3: ATSSGGPRAGLGQF
J: TRBJ2-5; V: TRBV7-9; CDR3: ASRKWDSQETQY
J: TRBJ2-5; V: TRBV6-5; CDR3: ASSYSPTGGETQY
J: TRBJ1-5; V: TRBV12-3/TRBV12-4; CDR3: ASSFGTAYSNQPQH
J: TRBJ2-1; V: TRBV4-3; CDR3: ASSQVRTSGDPYNEQF
J: TRBJ1-4; V: TRBV11-1; CDR3: ASSSKIRDVHLYENEKLF
J: TRBJ2-4; V: TRBV6-6; CDR3: ASSYVVEENIQY
J: TRBJ2-1; V: TRBV4-1; CDR3: ASSLPSADYNEQF
J: TRBJ1-5; V: TRBV9; CDR3: ASSPTRPQH
J: TRBJ2-5; V: TRBV19; CDR3: ASSEWGQLKETQY
J: TRBJ2-5; V: TRBV7-2; CDR3: ASSLRIQETQY
J: TRBJ2-3; V: TRBV7-2; CDR3: ASSQGGPSRDTQY